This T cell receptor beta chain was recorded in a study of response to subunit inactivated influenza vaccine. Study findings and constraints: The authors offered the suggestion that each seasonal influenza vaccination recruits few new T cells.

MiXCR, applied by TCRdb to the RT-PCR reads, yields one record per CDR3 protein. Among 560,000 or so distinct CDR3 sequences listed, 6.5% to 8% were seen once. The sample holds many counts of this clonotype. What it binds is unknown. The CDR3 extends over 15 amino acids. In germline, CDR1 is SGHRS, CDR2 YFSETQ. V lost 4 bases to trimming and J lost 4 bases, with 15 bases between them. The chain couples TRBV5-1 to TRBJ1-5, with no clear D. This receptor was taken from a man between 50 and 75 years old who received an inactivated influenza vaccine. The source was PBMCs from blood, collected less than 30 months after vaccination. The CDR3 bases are TGCGCCAGCAGCGAAATGGACGGAAGAAATCAGCCCCAGCATTTT. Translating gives CASSEMDGRNQPQHF.